The 22 T cell receptor beta chains below all came from one sample that was sequenced in a study of T-cell memory formation after mild COVID-19. Each CDR3 protein gets one entry after TCRdb re-called the 5' RACE reads with MiXCR. Among about 210,000 distinct CDR3 sequences, about 10% were seen once, and the ten largest hold 2.5% to 3.5%. The sample comprised PBMCs or a T cell subset sorted from them (not recorded which). The receptor source for this set is a man between 18 and 29 years old who had mild COVID-19 (a few samples of this study predate the infection). Cell type and time point are not known.

The J gene is TRBJ2-2, the V gene TRBV14, with no clear D. CDR1 and CDR2 from the germline V gene are SGHDN and FVKESK. The CDR3 runs to 16 residues. The germline V and J ends were trimmed by 1 base and 7 bases, with 16 bases remaining between them. The CDR3, as DNA: TGTGCCAGCAGCCAAGGCGCTTCGGGTTGGATCGGGGAGCTGTTTTTT. Its translation is CASSQGASGWIGELFF.

This clonotype came up a few times. The chain has TRBV29-1 and TRBJ1-5; possibly TRBD1 for D (5 bases). Germline CDR1 reads SQVTM; CDR2 reads ANQGSEA. V shed 4 bases and J shed 4 bases, with 14 bases lying between them. The CDR3 sequence is 14 residues long. CDR3 DNA sequence: TGCAGCGTTGCTGGGGACGGCAAGAATCAGCCCCAGCATTTT. Translated, it gives CSVAGDGKNQPQHF.

This clonotype was found a few times. The chain recombines TRBV4-1 with TRBJ2-1, with 7 bases aligning to TRBD1. This CDR3 contains 15 residues. After removal of 4 bases from V and 3 bases from J, the junction contained 6 bases not matched to a gene. Germline lookup yields CDR1 MGHRA and CDR2 YSYEKL. CDR3 coding DNA: TGCGCCAGCAGCCCGTCGGGACAGTACTACAATGAGCAGTTCTTC. Its translation is CASSPSGQYYNEQFF.

The sample holds a few counts of this clonotype. The chain couples TRBV5-1 to TRBJ1-2, with 9 positions matching TRBD1. The CDR3 is made up of 14 amino acids. Germline V gene lookup returns CDR1 SGHRS and CDR2 YFSETQ. Losses at the gene ends were 4 bases for V and 3 bases for J; bases not matched to a gene: 4. CDR3 DNA: TGCGCCAGCAGCATGGGACAGGGCGACTATGGCTACACCTTC. Protein product: CASSMGQGDYGYTF. The full variable domain, completed using reference TRBV5-1 and TRBJ1-2, is KAGVTQTPRYLIKTRGQQVTLSCSPISGHRSVSWYQQTPGQGLQFLFEYFSETQRNKGNFPGRFSGRQFSNSRSEMNVSTLELGDSALYLCASSMGQGDYGYTFGSGTRLTVV.

The rearrangement joins TRBV6-2 or TRBV6-3 to TRBJ2-4; no clear D. Trimming removed 6 bases from V and 9 bases from J, with 12 bases in between. CDR1 and CDR2 (germline): MNHEY, SVGEGT. CDR3 length equals 12 residues. The CDR3 DNA reads TGTGCCAGCAGCCGCCTCCTCGGCATTCAGTACTTC. This sequence encodes CASSRLLGIQYF.

This sequence joins TRBV7-2 and TRBJ2-3; 9 bases match TRBD2. Germline-derived CDR1 and CDR2 are SGHTA and FQGNSA. J lost 4 bases, V lost 4 bases, and 9 bases had no gene match. The length of the CDR3 is 16 residues. The CDR3 DNA reads as TGTGCCAGCAGCTCGACTAGCGGTTTGTTAGCAGATACGCAGTATTTT. It encodes CASSSTSGLLADTQYF.

A few counts support this clonotype. The V and J genes are TRBV2 and TRBJ2-4; 11 positions agree with TRBD1. The CDR3 is 17 residues long. V was clipped by 4 bases and J by 0 bases; unmatched bases: 5. The germline CDR1 and CDR2 sequences are SNHLY and FYNNEI. In DNA, the CDR3 is TGTGCCAGCAGTGTGGACAGGGGGCTAATAGCCAAAAACATTCAGTACTTC. Protein product: CASSVDRGLIAKNIQYF.

This clonotype was observed a single time. V is TRBV25-1 and J is TRBJ2-2, with unresolved D. The V end lost 3 bases, the J end lost 6 bases, and 8 bases lay between the germline ends. The CDR3 extends over 13 amino acids. Germline-derived CDR1 and CDR2 are MGHDK and SYGVNS. The CDR3 loop is CASSDSSAGELFF. DNA for the CDR3: TGTGCCAGCAGTGACAGCAGCGCCGGGGAGCTGTTTTTT.

This clonotype was detected many times. One end of the junction fails to match germline, which may point to a read error. This rearrangement joins TRBV5-1 to TRBJ2-5, with D unresolved. Germline V CDR1 and CDR2: SGHRS, YFSETQ. The CDR3 consists of 12 residues. CDR3 nucleotide sequence: TGCGCCAGCAGATTGGAGAGGGAGACCCAGTACTTC. Encoded protein: CASRLERETQYF. The full variable domain, rest sourced from reference TRBV5-1 and TRBJ2-5, is KAGVTQTPRYLIKTRGQQVTLSCSPISGHRSVSWYQQTPGQGLQFLFEYFSETQRNKGNFPGRFSGRQFSNSRSEMNVSTLELGDSALYLCASRLERETQYFGPGTRLLVL.

This clonotype has a handful of counts. V is TRBV6-6 and J is TRBJ1-1; the D gene is possibly TRBD1 (5 bases). The V gene's germline CDR1 is MNHNY and CDR2 SVGAGI (reference sequence). CDR3 length equals 12 residues. V was shortened by 6 bases and J by 3 bases, with 8 bases between the two germline ends. This CDR3 is CASRQGDTEAFF. The CDR3 coding sequence is TGTGCCAGCAGACAAGGGGACACTGAAGCTTTCTTT.

This clonotype was detected only a few times. This chain connects TRBV12-3 or TRBV12-4 to TRBJ2-1; tentatively, D is TRBD1 (6 bases). Trimming took off 1 base at V and 5 bases at J, with 18 bases between the two ends. CDR3 size: 17 residues. The CDR3 coding sequence is TGTGCCAGCAGTTTAGACGGGTTGGCAGGGGCCGACAATGAGCAGTTCTTC. It translates to CASSLDGLAGADNEQFF.

This chain uses TRBV5-1 with TRBJ2-5, with 9 bases lining up with TRBD2. The V gene end was trimmed by 1 base and the J gene end by 4 bases; junction bases not matched to a gene: 8. The CDR3 has 16 residues. From germline, CDR1 is SGHRS and CDR2 YFSETQ. The DNA for the CDR3 is TGCGCCAGCAGCTTGAAGGGGCTAGCGGGGTTAGAGACCCAGTACTTC. Translating gives CASSLKGLAGLETQYF.

The V gene is TRBV6-5, the J gene TRBJ2-6, with TRBD1 as a possible D gene (5 bases). The germline gives CDR1 MNHEY, CDR2 SVGAGI. CDR3 length: 15 residues. Trimming left V 6 bases short and J 1 base short, with 10 bases between. CDR3 DNA: TGTGCCAGCAGCATCTACAGGTCTGGGGCCAACGTCCTGACTTTC. Amino acid sequence: CASSIYRSGANVLTF.

Here the CDR3 reads CASSEDGQGFYGYTF. For the CDR3, the DNA is TGTGCCAGCAGTGAAGACGGGCAGGGGTTCTATGGCTACACCTTC. The V call is TRBV2, the J call TRBJ1-2; TRBD1 is a possible D gene (6 bases). The CDR3 has 15 amino acids. Germline assignment: CDR1 SNHLY and CDR2 FYNNEI. The germline V and J ends were trimmed by 1 base and 4 bases, with 13 bases remaining between them. Drawing the rest from reference TRBV2 and TRBJ1-2, the complete variable domain is EPEVTQTPSHQVTQMGQEVILRCVPISNHLYFYWYRQILGQKVEFLVSFYNNEISEKSEIFDDQFSVERPDGSNFTLKIRSTKLEDSAMYFCASSEDGQGFYGYTFGSGTRLTVV.

The V call is TRBV7-9, the J call TRBJ1-1; a weak D match, TRBD1 (5 bases). Germline CDR1 SEHNR, CDR2 FQNEAQ (reference sequence). With 11 bases removed from V and 1 base from J, the gap between germline ends came to 14 bases. This CDR3 is built from 13 residues. The DNA of the CDR3 is TGTGCCCCGGGGGTTTGGGGGAACACTGAAGCTTTCTTT. Its translation: CAPGVWGNTEAFF.

This chain joins TRBV6-5 and TRBJ2-5; TRBD2 agrees at 16 bases. Per germline, CDR1 MNHEY and CDR2 SVGAGI. V lost 6 bases, J lost 6 bases, and 7 bases stayed unmatched. The CDR3 runs to 16 residues. The CDR3 loop is CASSYGTSGGAKTQYF. The CDR3, as DNA: TGTGCCAGCAGCTACGGGACTAGCGGGGGGGCGAAGACCCAGTACTTC.

This clonotype came up a few times. The chain combines TRBV5-1 with TRBJ1-5; D is uncertain. Germline assignment: CDR1 SGHRS and CDR2 YFSETQ. The V and J ends lost 4 bases and 5 bases respectively, with 13 bases between them. The CDR3 spans 14 residues. CDR3 bases: TGCGCCAGCAGCCAAGGAGGGCGGGATCAGCCCCAGCATTTT. It is translated as CASSQGGRDQPQHF.

The rearrangement uses TRBV11-2 and TRBJ2-5, with 7 bases identical to TRBD2. The CDR3 is 15 residues long. The germline V gene has CDR1 SGHAT and CDR2 FQNNGV. Germline trimming cut 1 base from V and 3 bases from J; bases unmatched to any gene: 5. DNA for the CDR3: TGTGCCAGCAGCTTAGGAGCGGGGAGCGAAGAGACCCAGTACTTC. Its translation is CASSLGAGSEETQYF.

This clonotype showed up many times. This rearrangement joins TRBV3-1 to TRBJ2-3; 10 bases line up with TRBD2. This CDR3 region has 13 residues. Germline CDR1 LGHDT, CDR2 YNNKEL (reference sequence). The J segment lost 5 bases and the V segment lost 8 bases, leaving 4 bases of the junction unmatched. The CDR3 reads CASAGLAEDTQYF. The CDR3 bases are TGTGCCAGCGCCGGACTAGCGGAAGATACGCAGTATTTT.

There are a few counts of this clonotype. The rearrangement uses TRBV6-6 and TRBJ2-3, with D tentatively TRBD1 or TRBD2 (5 bases each). Germline V gives CDR1 MNHNY, CDR2 SVGAGI (reference sequence). The V end lost 2 bases, the J end lost 3 bases, and 12 bases lay between the germline ends. The CDR3 contains 15 residues. The CDR3 here is CASSYRDPGTDTQYF. The CDR3 DNA reads as TGTGCCAGCAGTTACCGGGACCCGGGGACAGATACGCAGTATTTT.

The chain employs TRBV18 and TRBJ2-1; 7 bases line up with TRBD1. J was trimmed by 4 bases and V by 6 bases; bases with no gene match: 15. Germline V gene data show CDR1 as KGHSH and CDR2 as LQKENI. This CDR3 is built from 17 residues. CDR3 sequence: CASSRPLRGQVYNEQFF. CDR3 DNA: TGTGCCAGCTCCCGACCCCTCCGCGGACAGGTTTACAATGAGCAGTTCTTC.

This clonotype was found a few times. The CDR3, as DNA: TGTGCCAGCGGGAGGAACACTGAAGCTTTCTTT. Encoded protein: CASGRNTEAFF. The rearrangement joins TRBV4-2 to TRBJ1-1, with D hard to call. This CDR3 contains 11 residues. The V end lost 8 bases, the J end lost 1 base, and 5 bases lay between the germline ends. Germline CDR1 is LGHNA and CDR2 is YNFKEQ.